The TCR beta chain under discussion was sequenced for a study of regulatory T cells in long-lasting Graves disease. Time point reported: newly diagnosed GD, antithyroid drugs for less than 3 months. PBMCs were the source of the RNA used for TCR sequencing. The CDR3 sequence is 12 residues long. Germline lookup yields CDR1 ENHRY and CDR2 SYGVKD. V lost 0 bases and J lost 7, with 7 bases in between. At least ten counts were recorded for this clonotype. To make TCR beta libraries, researchers used iRepertoire HTBI primers and Arm-PCR of CDR3 regions. TCRdb called the multiplex PCR reads again in MiXCR, with one record for every CDR3 protein. This table holds hundreds of thousands of distinct CDR3 sequences, roughly 13% found once. The same data also went into a second study, on T cells in Graves' hyperthyroidism and ophthalmopathy. That source adds: Graves' hyperthyroidism qualified as stable when ophthalmopathy did not progress within 18 months. Hyperthyroidism patients were newly diagnosed, had disease duration under 2 months, and were aged 18 to 65 years. Carried out on the TCR CDR3, a first-round RT-PCR used the HTBI primer set. With a median lead of approximately six months before onset, the model predicted ophthalmopathy.

This TCR was recovered from a man aged 25-45 years with Graves disease. The J gene is TRBJ2-7, the V gene TRBV10-3; D gene ambiguous. This specimen consisted of peripheral blood mononuclear cells (PBMCs), obtained at new diagnosis, from a patient treated with antithyroid drugs. Here the CDR3 reads CAISESKVEQYF. For the CDR3, the DNA is TGTGCCATCAGTGAGTCAAAGGTTGAGCAGTACTTC.